The rows below give T cell receptor beta chains drawn from one sample of a study of cytomegalovirus exposure and HLA in healthy donors. Clones were sequenced by immunoSEQ multiplex PCR, and TCRdb holds only the in-frame ones, with some missing. The data hold approximately 60,000 clones, with about 80% observed a single time. The material sequenced was PBMCs. The source is a man aged 35 to 55 in good health and CMV-seronegative. Each CDR3 is given without its conserved first and last residue. Fields, in order: V gene, J gene, CDR3 protein.

v_gene: TRBV7-2; j_gene: TRBJ1-2; CDR3aa: ASSLAVTGTGPDGYT
v_gene: TRBV27; j_gene: TRBJ1-1; CDR3aa: ASSRTGARIAF
v_gene: TRBV6-5; j_gene: TRBJ2-1; CDR3aa: ASSYSWGDNEQF
v_gene: TRBV2; j_gene: TRBJ1-5; CDR3aa: ASSGKTGGILVNQPQH
v_gene: TRBV7-8; j_gene: TRBJ2-1; CDR3aa: ASSLILGSSYNEQF
v_gene: TRBV25-1; j_gene: TRBJ2-2; CDR3aa: ASSDLAGGSGELF
v_gene: TRBV4-2; j_gene: TRBJ2-1; CDR3aa: ASSQVIGTESEQF
v_gene: TRBV7-2; j_gene: TRBJ1-5; CDR3aa: ASSFRVNQPQH
v_gene: TRBV29-1; j_gene: TRBJ2-1; CDR3aa: SVEGMTSGGLDEQF
v_gene: TRBV19; j_gene: TRBJ1-5; CDR3aa: ASSIRGAPQPQH
v_gene: TRBV15; j_gene: TRBJ2-7; CDR3aa: ATSRGTGPKSYEQY
v_gene: TRBV4-2; j_gene: TRBJ1-1; CDR3aa: ASSHQGTEAF
v_gene: TRBV7-2; j_gene: TRBJ2-3; CDR3aa: ATVSRGGMDTQY
v_gene: TRBV18; j_gene: TRBJ1-4; CDR3aa: ASSPREPAGNEKLF
v_gene: TRBV29-1; j_gene: TRBJ1-2; CDR3aa: SGTTPEPPGDYGYT
v_gene: TRBV6-1; j_gene: TRBJ1-3; CDR3aa: ASSGIWGGSGNTIY
v_gene: TRBV5-1; j_gene: TRBJ2-7; CDR3aa: ASSLGDTDEQY
v_gene: TRBV7-2; j_gene: TRBJ2-5; CDR3aa: ASSLVLTGTETQY
v_gene: TRBV10-3; j_gene: TRBJ2-3; CDR3aa: AISESLADTQY
v_gene: TRBV7-9; j_gene: TRBJ1-5; CDR3aa: ASSLRRDQPQH